This T cell receptor (beta chain) was found in a study of chemoradiotherapy in HPV16-positive cancers. Study information: Functional T-cell assays on a couple of HPV16-positive patients' cells defined candidate HPV-specific clones and common TCR motifs. Points from the study as a whole: Only a couple of HPV16-positive patients supplied the functional HPV-specificity definition.

Note on this clone: Its antigen remains unidentified.

Repertoires were sampled repeatedly during chemoradiotherapy. Sequencing was performed with immunoSEQ multiplex PCR; in TCRdb, only in-frame clones are kept and a portion is missing. The sample yields about 22,000 clones, just under 75% seen once. The CDR3 extends over 16 amino acids. Per the germline V gene, CDR1 is LNHNV and CDR2 is YYDKDF (reference sequence). The V gene lost 5 bases and the J gene lost 1 base, with 12 bases spanning the gap. This sample was taken from a patient who underwent chemoradiotherapy. This receptor was obtained from a human donor with HPV-associated anogenital cancer. V gene TRBV15 combines with J gene TRBJ2-6; no clear D. CDR3 sequence (DNA): TGTGCCACCAGCTCCGGACCAAGTTCTGGGGCCAACGTCCTGACTTTC. Its translation is CATSSGPSSGANVLTF.